These T cell receptor beta chains were read from a single sample in a study of identifying expanded T cells in peripheral blood. The data were produced by immunoSEQ multiplex PCR, yet TCRdb's version contains in-frame clones alone and is incomplete. In the table there are about 83,000 clones, 70% to 90% of which are singletons. Sequencing was performed on blood. These receptors all stem from a person between 18 and 70 years old in good health. The CDR3 runs from the conserved cysteine through the conserved F or W. Each record gives: V gene, J gene, clone size, D gene, CDR3 protein, CDR3 DNA. The D gene is left open where the match is weak. Clone size is shown for a subset of rows, as once, few, many or a class of expanded clone.

v_call: TRBV28; j_call: TRBJ2-1; clone_size: .; d_call: TRBD2; cdr3_aa: CASSYLGTSGYEQFF; cdr3_nt: TGTGCCAGCAGTTACCTCGGGACTAGCGGTTATGAGCAGTTCTTC
v_call: TRBV7-3; j_call: TRBJ2-1; clone_size: few; d_call: .; cdr3_aa: CASSLMAGGNNEQFF; cdr3_nt: TGTGCCAGCAGCTTAATGGCGGGCGGGAACAATGAGCAGTTCTTC
v_call: TRBV19; j_call: TRBJ1-1; clone_size: .; d_call: .; cdr3_aa: CASRENTEAFF; cdr3_nt: TGTGCCAGTAGGGAGAACACTGAAGCTTTCTTT
v_call: TRBV2; j_call: TRBJ2-6; clone_size: .; d_call: .; cdr3_aa: CATKRGSSGANVLTF; cdr3_nt: TGTGCCACCAAACGGGGTTCCTCTGGGGCCAACGTCCTGACTTTC
v_call: TRBV6-1; j_call: TRBJ2-7; clone_size: .; d_call: .; cdr3_aa: CASSSMEGGGREQYF; cdr3_nt: TGTGCCAGCAGTTCGATGGAGGGTGGGGGGCGCGAGCAGTACTTC
v_call: TRBV7-6; j_call: TRBJ2-1; clone_size: .; d_call: .; cdr3_aa: CASSLGGAGTGEQFF; cdr3_nt: TGTGCCAGCAGCTTAGGGGGGGCAGGGACTGGTGAGCAGTTCTTC
v_call: TRBV9; j_call: TRBJ2-1; clone_size: .; d_call: TRBD2; cdr3_aa: CASSRVSGRTTEQFF; cdr3_nt: TGTGCCAGCAGCCGAGTTAGCGGGAGGACTACTGAGCAGTTCTTC
v_call: TRBV5-5; j_call: TRBJ1-3; clone_size: .; d_call: .; cdr3_aa: CASSLDPGSGNTIYF; cdr3_nt: TGTGCCAGCAGCTTGGACCCAGGCTCTGGAAACACCATATATTTT
v_call: TRBV30; j_call: TRBJ2-7; clone_size: once; d_call: .; cdr3_aa: CAWSVGGGSYEQYF; cdr3_nt: TGTGCCTGGAGTGTAGGGGGGGGGTCCTACGAGCAGTACTTC
v_call: TRBV7-2; j_call: TRBJ1-2; clone_size: .; d_call: .; cdr3_aa: CASSLDAGTYGYTF; cdr3_nt: TGTGCCAGCAGCTTAGATGCGGGCACGTATGGCTACACCTTC
v_call: TRBV19; j_call: TRBJ1-1; clone_size: .; d_call: .; cdr3_aa: CASSTTGTHTEAFF; cdr3_nt: TGTGCCAGTAGTACTACAGGGACTCACACTGAAGCTTTCTTT
v_call: TRBV28; j_call: TRBJ2-7; clone_size: .; d_call: TRBD1; cdr3_aa: CASSPGTGPYEQYF; cdr3_nt: TGTGCCAGCAGTCCCGGGACAGGGCCCTACGAGCAGTACTTC
v_call: TRBV10-3; j_call: TRBJ2-5; clone_size: .; d_call: .; cdr3_aa: CAISESPPPKTQYF; cdr3_nt: TGTGCCATCAGTGAATCCCCTCCCCCCAAGACCCAGTACTTC
v_call: TRBV2; j_call: TRBJ1-1; clone_size: .; d_call: TRBD1; cdr3_aa: CASSEHTGGLNTEAFF; cdr3_nt: TGTGCCAGCAGTGAACATACAGGGGGCTTGAACACTGAAGCTTTCTTT
v_call: TRBV27; j_call: TRBJ1-1; clone_size: few; d_call: .; cdr3_aa: CASSLSGGLEAFF; cdr3_nt: TGTGCCAGCAGTCTTAGTGGGGGACTCGAAGCTTTCTTT
v_call: TRBV15; j_call: TRBJ1-4; clone_size: .; d_call: TRBD1; cdr3_aa: CATSRARPGQGAIWSEKLFF; cdr3_nt: TGTGCCACCAGCAGAGCGCGTCCGGGACAGGGGGCGATTTGGAGCGAAAAACTGTTTTTT
v_call: TRBV30; j_call: TRBJ1-2; clone_size: .; d_call: .; cdr3_aa: CAWNQPGNYGYTF; cdr3_nt: TGTGCCTGGAACCAGCCGGGGAACTATGGCTACACCTTC
v_call: TRBV7-6; j_call: TRBJ2-7; clone_size: few; d_call: .; cdr3_aa: CASSFNYLGEQYF; cdr3_nt: TGTGCCAGCAGCTTTAACTACCTGGGCGAGCAGTACTTC
v_call: TRBV30; j_call: TRBJ2-3; clone_size: .; d_call: .; cdr3_aa: CAWKKDFSSTDTQYF; cdr3_nt: TGTGCCTGGAAAAAGGACTTTTCTAGCACAGATACGCAGTATTTT
v_call: TRBV27; j_call: TRBJ2-1; clone_size: once; d_call: TRBD1; cdr3_aa: CASNPGQGLNEQFF; cdr3_nt: TGTGCCAGCAACCCGGGACAGGGGTTGAATGAGCAGTTCTTC
v_call: TRBV7-9; j_call: TRBJ2-7; clone_size: few; d_call: .; cdr3_aa: CASSLPNYEQYF; cdr3_nt: TGTGCCAGCAGCTTGCCCAACTACGAGCAGTACTTC
v_call: TRBV6-1; j_call: TRBJ1-2; clone_size: few; d_call: .; cdr3_aa: CASSEYVSYTF; cdr3_nt: TGTGCCAGCAGTGAATATGTCAGCTACACCTTC
v_call: TRBV10-1; j_call: TRBJ2-7; clone_size: .; d_call: .; cdr3_aa: CASSVWWVALGLPKLEQYF; cdr3_nt: TGCGCCAGCAGTGTCTGGTGGGTCGCGCTCGGACTTCCGAAACTCGAGCAGTACTTC
v_call: TRBV5-6; j_call: TRBJ2-1; clone_size: few; d_call: TRBD2; cdr3_aa: CASSLATSSVVEQFF; cdr3_nt: TGTGCCAGCAGCTTGGCGACTAGCTCGGTGGTTGAGCAGTTCTTC
v_call: TRBV7-8; j_call: TRBJ1-2; clone_size: once; d_call: .; cdr3_aa: CASSMDSNYGYTF; cdr3_nt: TGTGCCAGCAGCATGGACTCGAACTATGGCTACACCTTC
v_call: TRBV7-8; j_call: TRBJ1-5; clone_size: .; d_call: .; cdr3_aa: CASSLNGQWGNQPQHF; cdr3_nt: TGTGCCAGCAGCCTCAATGGACAGTGGGGCAATCAGCCCCAGCATTTT
v_call: TRBV7-8; j_call: TRBJ2-7; clone_size: .; d_call: TRBD2; cdr3_aa: CASSLERGGHALSYEQYF; cdr3_nt: TGTGCCAGCAGCTTAGAGCGGGGGGGCCATGCGTTATCCTACGAGCAGTACTTC
v_call: TRBV18; j_call: TRBJ1-6; clone_size: .; d_call: TRBD1; cdr3_aa: CASSPTGVTLHF; cdr3_nt: TGTGCCAGCTCCCCGACAGGGGTGACCCTCCACTTT
v_call: TRBV2; j_call: TRBJ2-2; clone_size: .; d_call: .; cdr3_aa: CASSEELGLNRFDTGELFF; cdr3_nt: TGTGCCAGCAGTGAAGAGTTGGGACTCAACCGCTTCGACACCGGGGAGCTGTTTTTT
v_call: TRBV21-1; j_call: TRBJ2-7; clone_size: once; d_call: .; cdr3_aa: CASSKVRQLTSEQYF; cdr3_nt: TGTGCCAGCAGCAAAGTCAGACAGCTTACAAGCGAGCAGTACTTC
v_call: TRBV7-2; j_call: TRBJ1-4; clone_size: .; d_call: .; cdr3_aa: CASSSEVGDEKLFF; cdr3_nt: TGTGCCAGCAGCTCGGAGGTGGGGGATGAAAAACTGTTTTTT
v_call: TRBV11-2; j_call: TRBJ2-2; clone_size: .; d_call: .; cdr3_aa: CASRWSGTGELFF; cdr3_nt: TGTGCCAGCAGGTGGTCGGGCACCGGGGAGCTGTTTTTT
v_call: TRBV4-1; j_call: TRBJ2-3; clone_size: .; d_call: TRBD2; cdr3_aa: CASSQDWLAGGRTDTQYF; cdr3_nt: TGCGCCAGCAGCCAAGATTGGCTAGCGGGGGGGCGGACAGATACGCAGTATTTT
v_call: TRBV6-5; j_call: TRBJ2-3; clone_size: .; d_call: .; cdr3_aa: CASSFGRPGTDTQYF; cdr3_nt: TGTGCCAGCAGTTTTGGCAGACCGGGCACAGATACGCAGTATTTT
v_call: TRBV7-9; j_call: TRBJ2-3; clone_size: .; d_call: .; cdr3_aa: CASSLVVATDTQYF; cdr3_nt: TGTGCCAGCAGCTTAGTAGTAGCCACAGATACGCAGTATTTT
v_call: TRBV19; j_call: TRBJ1-1; clone_size: .; d_call: .; cdr3_aa: CASTAGPNTEAFF; cdr3_nt: TGTGCCAGTACCGCTGGGCCGAACACTGAAGCTTTCTTT
v_call: TRBV5-4; j_call: TRBJ1-2; clone_size: .; d_call: .; cdr3_aa: CASSLRQSDYGYTF; cdr3_nt: TGTGCCAGCAGCTTGCGACAGAGCGACTATGGCTACACCTTC
v_call: TRBV7-9; j_call: TRBJ2-3; clone_size: .; d_call: TRBD1; cdr3_aa: CASSPLGTVADTQYF; cdr3_nt: TGTGCCAGCAGCCCGCTAGGGACAGTAGCAGATACGCAGTATTTT
v_call: TRBV27; j_call: TRBJ2-5; clone_size: .; d_call: TRBD1; cdr3_aa: CASSRDRGEGETQYF; cdr3_nt: TGTGCCAGCAGTCGCGACAGGGGCGAGGGGGAGACCCAGTACTTC
v_call: TRBV5-1; j_call: TRBJ2-3; clone_size: .; d_call: TRBD1; cdr3_aa: CASTGSFGTGGTDTQYF; cdr3_nt: TGCGCCAGCACCGGTAGTTTCGGGACAGGGGGGACAGATACGCAGTATTTT
v_call: TRBV29-1; j_call: TRBJ1-5; clone_size: .; d_call: TRBD1; cdr3_aa: CSAGQGADQPQHF; cdr3_nt: TGCAGCGCTGGACAGGGGGCAGATCAGCCCCAGCATTTT
v_call: TRBV5-1; j_call: TRBJ2-1; clone_size: .; d_call: TRBD2; cdr3_aa: CASSVSGGYNEQFF; cdr3_nt: TGCGCCAGCAGCGTTAGCGGGGGCTACAATGAGCAGTTCTTC
v_call: TRBV28; j_call: TRBJ1-3; clone_size: .; d_call: TRBD1; cdr3_aa: CASSLTGAGNTIYF; cdr3_nt: TGTGCCAGCAGTTTGACAGGGGCTGGAAACACCATATATTTT
v_call: TRBV9; j_call: TRBJ2-7; clone_size: .; d_call: .; cdr3_aa: CASSVGVGGGSYEQYF; cdr3_nt: TGTGCCAGCAGCGTAGGGGTGGGAGGGGGGTCCTACGAGCAGTACTTC
v_call: TRBV7-2; j_call: TRBJ1-1; clone_size: once; d_call: .; cdr3_aa: CASSLGQNGGANTEAFF; cdr3_nt: TGTGCCAGCAGCTTAGGACAAAATGGGGGGGCGAACACTGAAGCTTTCTTT
v_call: TRBV4-1; j_call: TRBJ1-2; clone_size: .; d_call: TRBD1; cdr3_aa: CASSQDPGQGQQNTF; cdr3_nt: TGCGCCAGCAGCCAAGACCCCGGACAGGGACAACAAAACACCTTC
v_call: TRBV19; j_call: TRBJ1-5; clone_size: .; d_call: .; cdr3_aa: CASRRDSGNQPQHF; cdr3_nt: TGTGCCAGTAGAAGGGATTCGGGCAATCAGCCCCAGCATTTT
v_call: TRBV15; j_call: TRBJ1-5; clone_size: .; d_call: .; cdr3_aa: CATSRESGWGPYSNQPQHF; cdr3_nt: TGTGCCACCAGCAGAGAGTCGGGGTGGGGGCCCTATAGCAATCAGCCCCAGCATTTT
v_call: TRBV5-6; j_call: TRBJ1-4; clone_size: .; d_call: .; cdr3_aa: CASSLGTDVLYEKLFF; cdr3_nt: TGTGCCAGCAGCTTGGGGACGGACGTTCTCTACGAAAAACTGTTTTTT
v_call: TRBV10-3; j_call: TRBJ1-2; clone_size: .; d_call: TRBD1; cdr3_aa: CAISNRGSHGYTF; cdr3_nt: TGTGCCATCAGTAACAGGGGCTCCCATGGCTACACCTTC